The 20 T cell receptor beta chains below all came from one sample that was sequenced in a study of blood T cell repertoires in COVID-19. The protocol was immunoSEQ multiplex PCR, while the TCRdb copy is restricted to in-frame clones and leaves out a portion. The sample records 300,000 to 400,000 clones, roughly 90% being singletons. The sample consisted of PBMCs or T cells enriched from blood (not recorded which). These receptors all stem from a woman in her twenties or thirties with acute COVID-19.

The J gene is TRBJ1-2, the V gene TRBV5-5; 9 bases fit TRBD1. There are 16 residues in the CDR3. V was pared by 1 base and J by 3 bases, with 7 bases of the junction left unmatched. From germline, CDR1 is SGHKS and CDR2 YYEKEE (reference sequence). CDR3 sequence reads: CASSLHTGGEDYGYTF. The DNA for the CDR3 is TGTGCCAGCAGCTTGCATACAGGGGGCGAGGACTATGGCTACACCTTC.

V usage is TRBV3-1 (or the pseudogene TRBV3-2) and J usage is TRBJ1-1; D call uncertain. V lost 6 bases to trimming and J lost 2 bases, with 13 bases between them. CDR1 is LGHDT, CDR2 YNNKEL, per germline (reference sequence). The CDR3 extends over 14 amino acids. Written as DNA, the CDR3 is TGTGCCAGCAGTAGGAGTCACCAAAACACTGAAGCTTTCTTT. Amino acids: CASSRSHQNTEAFF.

This clone has a single count. The chain recombines TRBV6-1 with TRBJ1-2; TRBD1 matches 8 bases. The CDR3 contains 16 residues. J gave up 0 bases and V 0 bases, and 3 bases lay outside the gene matches. Germline V gene sequence: CDR1 MNHNS, CDR2 SASEGT. The CDR3, as DNA: TGTGCCAGCAGTGAAGCGCTGACAGGGGCTAACTATGGCTACACCTTC. This gives the protein CASSEALTGANYGYTF.

In nucleotides, the CDR3 is TGTGCCAGCAGCTTAGAGAGCGGCCACGAGCAGTACTTC. Residues: CASSLESGHEQYF. The rearrangement joins TRBV7-9 to TRBJ2-7; weak D call: TRBD2 (5 bases). Germline loops: CDR1 SEHNR, CDR2 FQNEAQ (reference sequence). Trimming took 1 base from V and 5 from J, leaving 9 bases between them. The CDR3 sequence is 13 residues long. The full variable domain, with the rest looked up from reference TRBV7-9 and TRBJ2-7, is DTGVSQNPRHKITKRGQNVTFRCDPISEHNRLYWYRQTLGQGPEFLTYFQNEAQLEKSRLLSDRFSAERPKGSFSTLEIQRTEQGDSAMYLCASSLESGHEQYFGPGTRLTVT.

The chain recombines TRBV12-5 with TRBJ1-5; D possibly corresponds to TRBD1 (6 bases). The CDR3 consists of 15 residues. Germline lookup yields CDR1 LGHNT and CDR2 FRNRAP. V was shortened by 1 base and J by 6 bases, with 13 bases between the two germline ends. CDR3 in amino acids: CASGLDPQGPQPQHF. The CDR3 DNA reads TGTGCTAGTGGTTTGGACCCGCAGGGGCCTCAGCCCCAGCATTTT.

This chain links TRBV7-2 with TRBJ1-1; a weak D match, TRBD1 (5 bases). CDR1 is SGHTA, CDR2 FQGNSA, per germline. V gave up 5 bases and J gave up 8 bases, with 15 bases separating them. The CDR3 is made up of 13 amino acids. The CDR3 spells CASSPNRQLEAFF. The DNA of the CDR3 is TGTGCCAGCAGCCCGAATCGACAGTTAGAAGCTTTCTTT.

This sequence joins TRBV9 and TRBJ2-7; 9 bases agree with TRBD1. The V gene's germline CDR1 is SGDLS and CDR2 YYNGEE. The CDR3 length is 17 residues. V gave up 2 bases and J gave up 1 base; unmatched junction bases: 10. The CDR3 here is CASSVQKTGGRSYEQYF. In nucleotides, the CDR3 is TGTGCCAGCAGCGTGCAGAAGACAGGGGGGAGATCCTACGAGCAGTACTTC.

This CDR3 is CASSFQLRDGRNYGYTF. In DNA, the CDR3 is TGTGCCAGCAGTTTCCAATTGAGGGACGGGAGAAACTATGGCTACACCTTC. J is TRBJ1-2 and V is TRBV27, with D maybe TRBD1 (5 bases). In germline, CDR1 is MNHEY, CDR2 SMNVEV (reference sequence). CDR3 size: 17 residues. With 3 bases removed from V and 2 bases from J, the gap between germline ends came to 19 bases.

The V and J genes are TRBV5-4 and TRBJ1-5; 11 bases match TRBD1. Trimming took 3 bases from V and 7 from J; bases not matched to a gene: 9. The germline gives CDR1 SGHNT, CDR2 YYREEE (reference sequence). The CDR3 is made up of 16 amino acids. CDR3 in DNA: TGTGCCAGCAGCTCCCGGACAGGGGGCGCCGGACAGCCCCAGCATTTT. This translates into CASSSRTGGAGQPQHF.

The V and J genes are TRBV9 and TRBJ2-1, with a weak D call TRBD2 (6 bases). This CDR3 comprises 16 residues. V lost 0 bases and J lost 1, with 11 bases in between. CDR1 is SGDLS, CDR2 YYNGEE, per germline. Here the CDR3 DNA reads TGTGCCAGCAGCGTAGGGGTAGGGACTTCCTACAATGAGCAGTTCTTC. Amino acid sequence: CASSVGVGTSYNEQFF.

The CDR3 DNA sequence: TGTGCCATCAGTGAGTCGGGTGCCTACAGGGCTTACGAGCAGTACTTC. The encoded protein is CAISESGAYRAYEQYF. The chain employs TRBV10-3 and TRBJ2-7, with D perhaps TRBD1 (6 bases). This CDR3 spans 16 amino acids. The germline gives CDR1 ENHRY, CDR2 SYGVKD. V was pared by 0 bases and J by 4 bases, with 16 bases between.

The chain employs TRBV2 and TRBJ1-2; D is perhaps TRBD1 (5 bases). The germline V and J ends were trimmed by 7 bases and 2 bases, with 20 bases remaining between them. In germline, CDR1 is SNHLY, CDR2 FYNNEI. The CDR3 spans 16 residues. The CDR3 protein is CASMRLTRGTNYGYTF. CDR3 nucleotides: TGTGCCAGCATGCGTCTTACAAGGGGAACCAACTATGGCTACACCTTC.

The chain couples TRBV4-3 to TRBJ1-2; D is ambiguous. There are 14 residues in the CDR3. Trimming cost V 0 bases and J 2 bases, with 7 bases left between them. Germline V gene lookup returns CDR1 LGHNA and CDR2 YSLEER. The CDR3 sequence: CASSQDQKNYGYTF. CDR3 nucleotides: TGCGCCAGCAGCCAAGACCAGAAAAACTATGGCTACACCTTC.

About this clone itself: Other DNA variants within this sample encode the same CDR3. V usage is TRBV9 and J usage is TRBJ2-3, with D tentatively TRBD2 (5 bases). In germline, CDR1 is SGDLS, CDR2 YYNGEE. The ends were cut back, 2 bases at V and 6 bases at J, with 10 bases in the middle. This CDR3 contains 13 residues. The CDR3 spells CASSVVSGDTQYF. The CDR3 bases are TGTGCCAGCAGCGTGGTGTCGGGGGATACGCAGTATTTT.

V gene TRBV3-1 (or the pseudogene TRBV3-2) combines with J gene TRBJ2-3; 14 nucleotides agree with TRBD2. Looked up from germline, CDR1 is LGHDT and CDR2 is YNNKEL (reference sequence). V lost 3 bases to trimming and J lost 8 bases; unmatched junction nucleotides: 7. The CDR3 is 16 residues long. CDR3 DNA: TGTGCCAGCAGCCAGCGACTAGCGGGGGGGCTGGGTACGCAGTATTTT. It yields the protein CASSQRLAGGLGTQYF.

V usage is TRBV2 and J usage is TRBJ1-2, with D possibly TRBD1 on 6 matching bases. Trimming stripped 8 bases from V and 6 bases from J, with 19 bases between. Germline-derived CDR1 and CDR2 are SNHLY and FYNNEI. There are 14 residues in the CDR3. The CDR3 here is CASRPGTNSNGYTF. In DNA form, the CDR3 reads TGTGCCAGCCGTCCCGGGACAAACTCTAATGGCTACACCTTC.

V usage is TRBV6-4 and J usage is TRBJ1-2, with 9 bases identical to TRBD1. The CDR3 is made up of 16 amino acids. Trimming at V came to 3 bases and at J to 3 bases, leaving 8 bases not matched to a gene. CDR1 MRHNA and CDR2 SNTAGT come from the germline V gene. The CDR3 loop is CASSEAPQGAYYGYTF. DNA of the CDR3: TGTGCCAGCAGTGAGGCCCCACAGGGGGCCTACTATGGCTACACCTTC.

J is TRBJ2-1 and V is TRBV6-2 or TRBV6-3, with TRBD1 matching over 12 bases. The V segment lost 2 bases and the J segment 15 bases; nucleotides outside the gene matches: 8. The germline CDR1 and CDR2 sequences are MNHEY and SVGEGT. The CDR3 spans 14 residues. The CDR3 here is CASSYPPGQGATFF. The CDR3 region has the DNA TGTGCCAGCAGTTACCCTCCGGGACAGGGGGCAACGTTCTTC.

The table lists this clone with a few counts. V gene TRBV6-5 combines with J gene TRBJ1-6; 9 bases align to TRBD1. CDR3 length: 14 residues. The V segment lost 5 bases and the J segment 9 bases; nucleotides outside the gene matches: 5. In germline, CDR1 is MNHEY, CDR2 SVGAGI. The CDR3 here is CASSTGTGTSPLHF. The DNA of the CDR3 is TGTGCCAGCAGTACCGGGACAGGGACTTCACCCCTCCACTTT.

The chain combines TRBV9 with TRBJ1-2; 10 bases map to TRBD1. The CDR3 has 17 amino acids. CDR1 and CDR2 from the germline V gene are SGDLS and YYNGEE. The trim removed 4 bases at V and 0 bases at J, leaving 9 bases unmatched. CDR3 loop: CASSPGQGVIANYGYTF. CDR3 bases: TGTGCCAGCAGCCCCGGACAGGGGGTCATAGCTAACTATGGCTACACCTTC.